This T cell receptor (beta chain) was observed in a study of STAT3 mutations in large granular lymphocyte leukemia. Study-level background: Canonical activating STAT3 mutations were detected in roughly half of the longitudinally sequenced T-LGLL patients. Over half of T-LGLL patients had one or more immunosuppressive regimens.

Average productive template count per sample was 40,000 to 45,000. Clones were sequenced by immunoSEQ multiplex PCR, and TCRdb holds only the in-frame ones, with some missing. This table holds 6,500 to 9,500 clones, roughly four fifths found once. Study-level points and caveats: In some patients, a small highly pathogenic clone possibly went undetected. In T-cell large granular lymphocyte leukemia, about half of patients showed multiple immunodominant subclonotypes.

This CDR3 is built from 19 residues. J gave up 2 bases and V 0 bases, and 15 bases lay outside the gene matches. This clone was seen once. Its antigen remains unidentified. The receptor was derived from a woman in her forties with T-cell large granular lymphocyte leukemia. Some clones in this sample may be carry-over from other donors' samples. The sequencing input was peripheral blood mononuclear cells. The chain recombines TRBV23-1 with TRBJ2-7, with TRBD1 matching 8 bases. TRBV23-1 counts as an open reading frame of uncertain function. CDR3 sequence: CASSQSWDRHRDLPYEQYF. CDR3 in DNA: TGCGCCAGCAGTCAATCCTGGGACAGGCACCGGGACTTACCCTACGAGCAGTACTTC.